The sequence of this T cell receptor (beta chain) was determined in a study of blood T cells in healthy people across ages (dated by TCRdb to about 2015). About the full investigation: In model experiments, template switching captured about one uniquely barcoded TCR beta cDNA molecule for every two T cells. To track age-related changes in TCR beta repertoire diversity, the study relied on deep sequencing normalized with unique cDNA molecular identifiers. Four age groups were formed from the donors: young (average about 16 years), middle-aged (approximately 42), aged (about 62) and long-lived (less than 85). To avoid experimental bias, donors of different ages were distributed randomly across sequencing lanes. Using the same blood draw, the study looked at two additional independent replicas of 1 million unique cDNA reads for two donors, one aged 18 to 30 and the other aged 80 or older.

This clonotype was observed a handful of times. Its recognized antigen is unknown. No much larger clone is present one base from it, and per-base qualities are unavailable. From its cysteine to its phenylalanine, the CDR3 spans 16 amino acids. The kept DNA is CDR3 alone, 48 bases in frame from the first base. V and J lose 0 bases and 2 bases, and a span of 16 bases separates them. CDR1 is given as DFQATT and CDR2 as SNEGSKA, both from the germline V gene (reference sequence). The donors were about 40 Caucasian individuals from Russia, aged roughly 6 to 100 years, who were systemically healthy. Around 9.8 milliliters of peripheral blood were collected from each donor into EDTA-treated Vacutainer tubes. Ficoll-Paque density-gradient centrifugation was used to isolate PBMCs, with at least 7 million obtained per sample. Total RNA was extracted from PBMCs with Trizol reagent, with at least 5.5 micrograms obtained per sample. Naive CD45RAhigh/CD27high T cell percentages were measured by flow cytometry on a PBMC aliquot from every donor.

To prepare the library, 5' RACE was applied. The sequencer listed for this sample is Illumina HiSeq 2500. The second PCR ran for about 6 to 12 cycles and used a J-beta primer mix along with a sample-barcoded 5' primer. A template-switch 5' adaptor carrying 12 random nucleotides introduced a unique molecular identifier onto each TCR beta cDNA molecule. Each sample yielded at least 2.5 million CDR3-containing paired-end reads. All of the RNA was converted into first-strand cDNA using the Mint cDNA synthesis kit, with a TRBC-specific oligonucleotide serving as the primer. All cDNA was treated with uracil-DNA glycosylase and then went through a first 18-cycle PCR with the universal primers M1SS and BC2_uni_R. On the authors' methods: Normalization of each sample was performed by random selection of 1 million high-quality reads, each carrying a distinct molecular identifier. Reads sharing molecular identifiers were discarded rather than binned into consensus sequences. CDR3 identification, clonotype clustering and error correction used MiTCR with a Q25 quality threshold and the strictest error-elimination algorithm. A nonparametric unseen species model with Euler transformation was used to estimate a lower bound on total TCR beta diversity. In TCRdb, the public reads were trimmed at Q25 with fastp and aligned with MiXCR, with productive beta chains retained. For every CDR3 protein sequence, its rows merge into one entry that carries the most common genes and DNA. These V and J calls rely on TCRdb rather than the paper's analysis. The sample yields hundreds of thousands of distinct CDR3 sequences; 40% to 50% were counted once. The ten largest clones add up to around 18% of the sample.

Broad study findings and their caveats: Conclusive comparison of naive and antigen-experienced compartments was prevented by the profiling of bulk unsorted PBMCs. The long-lived group showed more naive CD4+ T cells, fewer expanded clones and increased TCR diversity than the aged group, suggesting age selection. The percentage of naive T cells measured by flow cytometry correlated strongly with observed TCR beta diversity. Estimates of total diversity from one million sequenced T cells were regarded as lower bounds and underestimates. Because the CMV infection status of the donors was unknown, age-related changes in expanded clonotypes may potentially have been confounded. As age increased, observed TCR beta diversity per million T cells dropped in a roughly linear way, and a significant reduction was already evident by age 40.

Sequencing used blood. Here the chain combines TRBV20-1 and TRBJ1-1; TRBD1 might be the D gene, on 6 matching bases. The source of this sequence is a man in his 60s in good health. The DNA sequence is given as TGCAGTGCTAGAGATCTCTTAGGGGGACCTAACACTGAAGCTTTCTTT. Translated, this is CSARDLLGGPNTEAFF.